These 29 T cell receptor beta chains came from one sample sequenced in a study of T cell repertoires in cytomegalovirus infection. TCRdb recomputed calls from the reads with MiXCR, one row per CDR3 protein. Of under 150,000 distinct CDR3 sequences in the sample, 7% to 9.5% were seen once. Material for sequencing was PBMCs. These receptors came from a human donor in good health (CMV status not recorded). Some clones in this sample may be carry-over from other donors' samples.

The chain recombines TRBV6-2 or TRBV6-3 with TRBJ2-2; 11 nucleotides align to TRBD2. V lost 6 bases and J lost 7; bases outside the gene matches: 7. This CDR3 has 15 amino acids. CDR1 and CDR2 (germline): MNHEY, SVGEGT. The CDR3 coding sequence is TGTGCCAGCAGACTAGCGGGGGATGGTGTCGGGGAGCTGTTTTTT. Protein product: CASRLAGDGVGELFF.

Remarks on this clonotype: Given a much more abundant clone one base away, this may be a read error. CDR3 in amino acids: CASSSAGWNNEQFF. DNA for the CDR3: TGCGCCAGCAGCTCGGCGGGGTGGAACAATGAGCAGTTCTTC. V and J are TRBV5-1 and TRBJ2-1, with a possible D match to TRBD2 (6 bases). The germline V gene encodes CDR1 SGHRS and CDR2 YFSETQ. The CDR3 contains 14 residues. V gave up 3 bases and J gave up 5 bases, with 12 bases separating them.

This clonotype came up many times. The chain recombines TRBV7-2 with TRBJ1-1; D is possibly TRBD1 (5 bases). The germline V gene has CDR1 SGHTA and CDR2 FQGNSA. Trimming removed 1 base at V and 1 base at J, with 13 bases between. The CDR3 consists of 16 residues. CDR3 in DNA: TGTGCCAGCAGCTTAGTGCGGCGGCAGGGGAACACTGAAGCTTTCTTT. This sequence encodes CASSLVRRQGNTEAFF.

This clonotype was observed many times. The chain combines TRBV12-3 or TRBV12-4 with TRBJ2-5, with 8 nucleotides matching TRBD1. Unmatched junction bases numbered 11, after V lost 3 bases and J lost 5 bases. The CDR3 extends over 16 amino acids. The CDR3 DNA reads as TGTGCCAGCAGTTTGGGTCCGGCAGGGGGCAGGGAGACCCAGTACTTC. This codes for CASSLGPAGGRETQYF.

V gene TRBV20-1 combines with J gene TRBJ2-7; TRBD1 matches at 8 bases. Trimming cost V 6 bases and J 5 bases; bases outside gene matches: 15. This CDR3 is built from 15 residues. Per germline, CDR1 DFQATT and CDR2 SNEGSKA (reference sequence). The CDR3 loop reads CSATPRTGRWDEQYF. CDR3 sequence (DNA): TGCAGTGCAACACCTAGGACAGGGCGATGGGACGAGCAGTACTTC.

This clonotype has a count of ten or more. J is TRBJ1-6 and V is TRBV6-5, with D possibly matching TRBD1 (5 bases). The V and J ends lost 4 bases and 4 bases respectively, with 11 bases between them. Germline V gene lookup returns CDR1 MNHEY and CDR2 SVGAGI. The CDR3 covers 15 residues. This CDR3 is CASSSADSYNSPLHF. The CDR3 DNA follows: TGTGCCAGCAGTTCCGCCGACAGTTATAATTCACCCCTCCACTTT.

This clonotype has more than one count but fewer than ten. The V gene is TRBV6-6, the J gene TRBJ1-1; D is unclear. The V end lost 6 bases, the J end lost 4 bases, and 15 bases lay between the germline ends. CDR1 and CDR2 from the germline V gene are MNHNY and SVGAGI (reference sequence). The CDR3 loop spans 14 amino acids. The CDR3 coding sequence is TGTGCCAGCAGATTACCAGGTGAGGGCACTGAAGCTTTCTTT. Translated: CASRLPGEGTEAFF.

This clonotype was found many times. The chain links TRBV10-2 to TRBJ1-1, with D uncertain. The germline V gene has CDR1 WSHSY and CDR2 SAAADI. Trimming left V 3 bases short and J 1 base short, with 6 bases between. This CDR3 is 13 amino acids long. The CDR3 DNA follows: TGCGCCAGCAGTGACAGAACGAACACTGAAGCTTTCTTT. It specifies CASSDRTNTEAFF.

This clonotype was picked up many times. V and J are TRBV2 and TRBJ1-2; D uncertain. This CDR3 comprises 14 residues. Trimming took 7 bases from V and 2 from J, leaving 14 bases between them. Germline loops: CDR1 SNHLY, CDR2 FYNNEI. The CDR3 coding sequence is TGTGCCAGCATGAGTACCCTAAGGAACTATGGCTACACCTTC. This gives the protein CASMSTLRNYGYTF.

This clonotype was observed at least ten times. The chain uses TRBV5-1 and TRBJ2-2, with D uncertain. The V and J ends lost 2 bases and 1 base respectively, with 6 bases between them. Germline V lookup: CDR1 SGHRS, CDR2 YFSETQ. The CDR3 is 14 residues long. This chain's CDR3 is CASSFSGNTGELFF. The CDR3 DNA sequence: TGCGCCAGCAGCTTTAGTGGGAACACCGGGGAGCTGTTTTTT.

This clonotype was seen only a few times. V gene TRBV29-1 combines with J gene TRBJ2-7; 14 bases fit TRBD2. The CDR3 runs 13 residues. V gave up 6 bases and J gave up 7 bases; unmatched junction bases: 5. The germline gives CDR1 SQVTM, CDR2 ANQGSEA. Here the CDR3 DNA reads TGCAGCGTGGGACTAGCGGGGGCCGGAGAGCAGTACTTC. Amino acid sequence: CSVGLAGAGEQYF.

This clonotype has a count of ten or more. The V call is TRBV7-2, the J call TRBJ1-1; weak D call: TRBD1 (5 bases). The CDR3 is 14 residues long. V gave up 6 bases and J gave up 3 bases, with 14 bases separating them. Germline V lookup: CDR1 SGHTA, CDR2 FQGNSA. The CDR3 bases are TGTGCCAGCAGTTCCGTAGGGGCGGACACTGAAGCTTTCTTT. Translation: CASSSVGADTEAFF.

This clonotype was seen repeatedly, ten times or more. This rearrangement joins TRBV28 to TRBJ1-5; 9 bases align to TRBD1. Trimming cost V 3 bases and J 1 base; bases outside gene matches: 10. The CDR3 covers 18 residues. Looked up from germline, CDR1 is MDHEN and CDR2 is SYDVKM. The CDR3 spells CASSFLDRGKRSNQPQHF. Written as DNA, the CDR3 is TGTGCCAGCAGTTTCTTGGACAGGGGAAAGAGGAGCAATCAGCCCCAGCATTTT.

The chain is built from TRBV20-1 and TRBJ1-3, with a tentative D call TRBD1 (6 bases). Trimming took 6 bases from V and 4 from J, leaving 13 bases between them. Per germline, CDR1 DFQATT and CDR2 SNEGSKA (reference sequence). The CDR3 loop spans 13 amino acids. The CDR3 DNA follows: TGCAGTGCCAGACGGACAGAGGGAAACACCATATATTTT. Residues: CSARRTEGNTIYF.

In its sample, this clonotype was seen many times. The chain employs TRBV20-1 and TRBJ1-6, with D unclear. Germline V lookup: CDR1 DFQATT, CDR2 SNEGSKA (reference sequence). The CDR3 totals 17 residues. V lost 1 base and J lost 0, with 13 bases in between. The chain's CDR3 is CSARAGSSPSYNSPLHF. The CDR3 DNA is TGCAGTGCTAGAGCGGGGTCCTCTCCCTCCTATAATTCACCCCTCCACTTT.

The sample holds many counts of this clonotype. This rearrangement joins TRBV12-3 or TRBV12-4 to TRBJ1-6; 7 bases map to TRBD1. Unmatched junction bases numbered 5, after V lost 5 bases and J lost 7 bases. The CDR3 consists of 14 residues. Written as DNA, the CDR3 is TGTGCCAGCAGTCTAACAGGGGTGAATTCACCCCTCCACTTT. This translates into CASSLTGVNSPLHF.

This clonotype showed up many times. The chain recombines TRBV7-2 with TRBJ1-5; D perhaps matches TRBD1 (5 bases). V was shortened by 5 bases and J by 12 bases, with 23 bases between the two germline ends. The CDR3 loop spans 15 amino acids. CDR1 and CDR2 (germline): SGHTA, FQGNSA. CDR3 sequence reads: CASSPTTPGPRVQHF. The DNA for the CDR3 is TGTGCCAGCAGCCCAACGACCCCGGGACCCCGAGTCCAGCATTTT.

This clonotype ranks as medium-sized. This chain connects TRBV28 to TRBJ2-7; 11 bases line up with TRBD1. Germline V lookup: CDR1 MDHEN, CDR2 SYDVKM. The CDR3 has 16 amino acids. Trimming took 5 bases from V and 5 from J; bases not matched to a gene: 11. The CDR3 sequence: CASSPTSGTGGNEQYF. For the CDR3, the DNA is TGTGCCAGCAGTCCGACATCCGGGACAGGGGGGAACGAGCAGTACTTC.

The chain has TRBV19 and TRBJ1-1, with D perhaps TRBD1 (5 bases). Germline V gene data show CDR1 as LNHDA and CDR2 as SQIVND (reference sequence). The CDR3 length is 14 residues. The V end was cut by 1 base, the J end by 3 bases, with 9 bases between. The CDR3 sequence is CASSIVGGDTEAFF. CDR3 nucleotides: TGTGCCAGTAGTATAGTTGGGGGGGACACTGAAGCTTTCTTT.

This clonotype was recorded at least ten times. J is TRBJ1-1 and V is TRBV5-6; possible D gene TRBD1, 5 bases. The V gene lost 3 bases and the J gene lost 1 base, with 10 bases spanning the gap. The CDR3 length is 14 residues. Germline CDR1 reads SGHDT; CDR2 reads YYEEEE. For the CDR3, the DNA is TGTGCCAGCAGCTATACGACAGAGAACACTGAAGCTTTCTTT. Its translation is CASSYTTENTEAFF.

This clonotype was detected only a few times. The chain has TRBV6-6 and TRBJ1-6; 7 nucleotides agree with TRBD1. V dropped 7 bases and J dropped 7; count of bases not matched to a gene: 10. Germline V gene data show CDR1 as MNHNY and CDR2 as SVGAGI (reference sequence). The CDR3 totals 15 residues. The DNA of the CDR3 is TGTGCCAGCACTGTACGGGACAGCGGCAATTCACCCCTCCACTTT. Amino acids: CASTVRDSGNSPLHF.

This chain connects TRBV19 to TRBJ2-5, with 13 bases lining up with TRBD2. The trim removed 6 bases at V and 7 bases at J, leaving 5 bases unmatched. The germline gives CDR1 LNHDA, CDR2 SQIVND (reference sequence). The CDR3 has 14 residues. CDR3 sequence: CASRTGLAGPTQYF. In nucleotides, the CDR3 is TGTGCCAGTAGGACGGGACTAGCGGGGCCGACCCAGTACTTC.

The chain couples TRBV28 to TRBJ2-4; D is tentatively TRBD1 or TRBD2 (5 bases each). Germline V lookup: CDR1 MDHEN, CDR2 SYDVKM. The CDR3 spans 12 residues. V lost 10 bases and J 9 bases, leaving 16 bases between the germline ends. The CDR3 DNA reads TGTGCCATCGGGACCCCCGGGGCCATTCAGTACTTC. Translated, it gives CAIGTPGAIQYF. The full variable domain, with the rest looked up from reference TRBV28 and TRBJ2-4, is DVKVTQSSRYLVKRTGEKVFLECVQDMDHENMFWYRQDPGLGLRLIYFSYDVKMKEKGDIPEGYSVSREKKERFSLILESASTNQTSMYLCAIGTPGAIQYFGAGTRLSVL.

Worth noting for this clonotype: At one of its ends the junction is not consistent with the germline gene, which may arise from a read error. The V gene is TRBV20-1, the J gene TRBJ2-1, with D possibly TRBD1 on 5 matching bases. Germline assignment: CDR1 DFQATT and CDR2 SNEGSKA (reference sequence). The CDR3 runs to 17 residues. The CDR3 DNA reads as TGCAGTGCTAGAGAGCTAGGGGCCTTAATCTCCTACAATGAGCACTTCTTC. Protein: CSARELGALISYNEHFF.

At least ten counts were recorded for this clonotype. The chain couples TRBV5-1 to TRBJ2-7, with 7 bases lining up with TRBD1. J was trimmed by 8 bases and V by 0 bases; bases with no gene match: 5. CDR1 and CDR2 (germline): SGHRS, YFSETQ. The CDR3 runs 13 residues. CDR3 sequence reads: CASSLASGQKQYF. The DNA for the CDR3 is TGCGCCAGCAGCTTGGCCTCGGGACAGAAGCAGTACTTC.

The sample holds many counts of this clonotype. The V gene is TRBV27, the J gene TRBJ2-3; 10 bases are shared with TRBD2. Trimming took 5 bases from V and 0 from J; bases not matched to a gene: 5. Germline V lookup: CDR1 MNHEY, CDR2 SMNVEV (reference sequence). The CDR3 totals 16 residues. The CDR3 DNA is TGTGCCAGCAGTCATCGGACTAGCGGAAGCACAGATACGCAGTATTTT. Residues: CASSHRTSGSTDTQYF.

This clonotype was found many times. The gene calls are TRBV18 and TRBJ1-1, with no clear D. Looked up from germline, CDR1 is KGHSH and CDR2 is LQKENI. With 3 bases removed from V and 1 base from J, the gap between germline ends came to 6 bases. The CDR3 is made up of 13 amino acids. CDR3 nucleotides: TGTGCCAGCTCACCGAGGGAGAACACTGAAGCTTTCTTT. This gives the protein CASSPRENTEAFF. Supplemented by reference TRBV18 and TRBJ1-1, the full variable domain reads NAGVMQNPRHLVRRRGQEARLRCSPMKGHSHVYWYRQLPEEGLKFMVYLQKENIIDESGMPKERFSAEFPKEGPSILRIQQVVRGDSAAYFCASSPRENTEAFFGQGTRLTVV.

The chain carries TRBV19 and TRBJ2-3; D perhaps matches TRBD2 (5 bases). Trimming removed 10 bases at V and 0 bases at J, with 14 bases between. Per germline, CDR1 LNHDA and CDR2 SQIVND (reference sequence). The CDR3 has 14 residues. CDR3 nucleotides: TGTGCCACCGATGCGGGCCCGAGCACAGATACGCAGTATTTT. Its protein is CATDAGPSTDTQYF.

This clonotype was recorded many times. The rearrangement links TRBV5-1 to TRBJ1-5; D not resolved. There are 17 residues in the CDR3. Per the germline V gene, CDR1 is SGHRS and CDR2 is YFSETQ. Trimming took 0 bases from V and 2 from J, leaving 15 bases between them. The CDR3 DNA follows: TGCGCCAGCAGCTTGGGTCTAGGACCTGCGGGCAATCAGCCCCAGCATTTT. It encodes CASSLGLGPAGNQPQHF.